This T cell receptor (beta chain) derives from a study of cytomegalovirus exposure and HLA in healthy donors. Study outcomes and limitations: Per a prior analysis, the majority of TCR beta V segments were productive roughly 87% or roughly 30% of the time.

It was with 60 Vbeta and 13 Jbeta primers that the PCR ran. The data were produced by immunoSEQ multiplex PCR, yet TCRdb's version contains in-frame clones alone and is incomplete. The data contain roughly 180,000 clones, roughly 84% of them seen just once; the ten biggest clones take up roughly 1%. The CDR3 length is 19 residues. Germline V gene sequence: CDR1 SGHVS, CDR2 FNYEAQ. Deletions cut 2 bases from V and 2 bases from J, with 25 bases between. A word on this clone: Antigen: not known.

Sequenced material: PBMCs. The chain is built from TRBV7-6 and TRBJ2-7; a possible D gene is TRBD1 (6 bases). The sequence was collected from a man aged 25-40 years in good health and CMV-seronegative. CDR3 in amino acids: CASSLTAGDPGLRAYEQYF. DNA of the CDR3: TGTGCCAGCAGCTTAACCGCAGGGGATCCCGGATTAAGGGCCTACGAGCAGTACTTC.